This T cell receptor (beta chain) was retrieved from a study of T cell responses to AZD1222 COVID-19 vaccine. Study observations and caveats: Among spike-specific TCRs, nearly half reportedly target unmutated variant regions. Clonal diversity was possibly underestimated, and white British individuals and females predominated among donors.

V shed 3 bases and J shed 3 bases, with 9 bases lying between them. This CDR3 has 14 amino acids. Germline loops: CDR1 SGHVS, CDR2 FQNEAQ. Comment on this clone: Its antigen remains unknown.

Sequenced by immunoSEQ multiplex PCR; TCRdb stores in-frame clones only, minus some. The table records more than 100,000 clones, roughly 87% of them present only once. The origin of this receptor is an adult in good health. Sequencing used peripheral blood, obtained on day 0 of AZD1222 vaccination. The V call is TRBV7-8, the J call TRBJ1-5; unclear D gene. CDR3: CASSFRDTNQPQHF. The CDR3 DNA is TGTGCCAGCAGCTTTAGAGACACCAATCAGCCCCAGCATTTT.